The present TCR beta chain was sequenced within a study of blood T cell repertoires in COVID-19. This table comes from immunoSEQ multiplex PCR, and its TCRdb copy is limited to in-frame clones, with some not included. The sample contains 60,000 to 65,000 clones, over 75% of which appear only once. Germline loops: CDR1 PRHDT, CDR2 FYEKMQ (reference sequence). V shed 4 bases and J shed 5 bases, with 17 bases lying between them. This CDR3 spans 15 amino acids. The sequence was obtained from a man aged 45 to 65 with active COVID-19. The J gene is TRBJ1-2, the V gene TRBV13; D is possibly TRBD1 (5 bases). Source material: peripheral blood. DNA of the CDR3: TGTGCCAGCAGCTCCCTGCGGGCAGGGACTTATGGCTACACCTTC. It specifies CASSSLRAGTYGYTF.